These 19 T cell receptor beta chains were sequenced from one sample in a study of identical twins. Each CDR3 protein is one row after TCRdb ran MiXCR on the 5' RACE reads. This sample has roughly 570,000 distinct CDR3 sequences, with nearly 10% found just once. A further study also used this sample, focusing on yellow fever vaccine responses in identical twins.

Material: PBMCs. The origin of the receptors is a young woman in good health.

This clonotype was seen more than once but under ten times. The V gene is TRBV20-1, the J gene TRBJ2-1; 9 bases align to TRBD2. The J segment lost 9 bases and the V segment lost 0 bases, leaving 9 bases of the junction unmatched. Germline CDR1 reads DFQATT; CDR2 reads SNEGSKA (reference sequence). This CDR3 spans 15 amino acids. The CDR3 sequence: CSARDSSGRLSEQFF. The CDR3 bases are TGCAGTGCTAGAGATTCAAGCGGGAGGCTCTCTGAGCAGTTCTTC.

The chain carries TRBV14 and TRBJ2-7; D is ambiguous. Trimming took 0 bases from V and 2 from J, leaving 8 bases between them. The CDR3 runs to 14 residues. Looked up from germline, CDR1 is SGHDN and CDR2 is FVKESK. CDR3 DNA sequence: TGTGCCAGCAGCCAAGATAGGAGAACCTACGAGCAGTACTTC. It codes for CASSQDRRTYEQYF.

This clonotype was picked up a small number of times. The rearrangement uses TRBV15 and TRBJ2-3; D is perhaps TRBD1 (5 bases). Germline CDR1 is LNHNV and CDR2 is YYDKDF (reference sequence). The ends were cut back, 3 bases at V and 4 bases at J, with 8 bases in the middle. The CDR3 length is 13 residues. The DNA for the CDR3 is TGTGCCACCAGCAGTCTCAGGGCAGATACGCAGTATTTT. As protein: CATSSLRADTQYF.

This clonotype turned up a few times. The V and J genes are TRBV7-2 and TRBJ2-2; 9 positions agree with TRBD2. Germline V gives CDR1 SGHTA, CDR2 FQGNSA. The CDR3 extends over 17 amino acids. Trimming took 3 bases from V and 5 from J; bases not matched to a gene: 10. The CDR3 sequence: CASSFHSASGRTGELFF. CDR3 DNA sequence: TGTGCCAGCAGCTTCCATTCGGCGAGCGGGAGGACCGGGGAGCTGTTTTTT.

In this sample, this clonotype turned up a few times. This rearrangement joins TRBV7-8 to TRBJ2-3; 9 bases align to TRBD1. Germline V gene sequence: CDR1 SGHVS, CDR2 FQNEAQ. V dropped 3 bases and J dropped 0; count of bases not matched to a gene: 7. The CDR3 totals 17 residues. The CDR3 bases are TGTGCCAGCAGCTTTGGCGGGACAGGGTCCAGCACAGATACGCAGTATTTT. Translating gives CASSFGGTGSSTDTQYF.

This clonotype was seen ten or more times. The CDR3 reads CASSSDPGTGGYEQYF. DNA for the CDR3: TGCGCCAGCAGCTCGGATCCCGGGACAGGGGGATACGAGCAGTACTTC. The chain employs TRBV5-1 and TRBJ2-7, with 11 bases aligning to TRBD1. CDR1 and CDR2 (germline): SGHRS, YFSETQ. The CDR3 consists of 16 residues. The ends lost 3 bases at V and 4 bases at J; junction bases unmatched: 9.

V usage is TRBV9 and J usage is TRBJ2-6, with 8 bases lining up with TRBD2. Germline V CDR1 and CDR2: SGDLS, YYNGEE. After removal of 3 bases from V and 0 bases from J, the junction contained 8 bases not matched to a gene. This CDR3 contains 18 residues. The CDR3 protein is CASSGGRGVYSGANVLTF. In DNA, the CDR3 is TGTGCCAGCAGCGGCGGGCGGGGGGTTTACTCTGGGGCCAACGTCCTGACTTTC.

The chain uses TRBV20-1 and TRBJ2-7; D ambiguous. The V gene lost 4 bases and the J gene lost 2 bases, with 6 bases spanning the gap. This CDR3 comprises 11 residues. Germline CDR1 is DFQATT and CDR2 is SNEGSKA (reference sequence). The CDR3: CSAIEAYEQYF. CDR3 bases: TGCAGTGCTATTGAAGCCTACGAGCAGTACTTC.

Only a few counts were recorded for this clonotype. The gene calls are TRBV29-1 and TRBJ2-5; D is unresolved. V lost 4 bases to trimming and J lost 5 bases, with 11 bases between them. The CDR3 runs to 12 residues. Per germline, CDR1 SQVTM and CDR2 ANQGSEA. In nucleotides, the CDR3 is TGCAGCGTTGGTAGCATGGGGGAGACCCAGTACTTC. This translates into CSVGSMGETQYF.

This clonotype was detected a few times. J is TRBJ1-2 and V is TRBV20-1, with no clear D. In germline, CDR1 is DFQATT, CDR2 SNEGSKA (reference sequence). The CDR3 consists of 13 residues. V was pared by 0 bases and J by 3 bases, with 8 bases between. CDR3 region: CSARDQDYYGYTF. The CDR3 nucleotides are TGCAGTGCTAGAGATCAAGATTACTATGGCTACACCTTC.

The chain couples TRBV7-6 to TRBJ2-5; D is tentatively TRBD1 or TRBD2 (6 bases each). Germline V lookup: CDR1 SGHVS, CDR2 FNYEAQ. There are 14 residues in the CDR3. Trimming pared 8 bases from V and 4 bases from J, leaving 17 bases between. The CDR3 nucleotides are TGTGCCAGCGGAGTGGGGGGCGGGGTAGAGACCCAGTACTTC. This sequence encodes CASGVGGGVETQYF.

Only a few counts were recorded for this clonotype. The chain couples TRBV5-1 to TRBJ2-7; 13 positions match TRBD2. Germline assignment: CDR1 SGHRS and CDR2 YFSETQ. The CDR3 is made up of 17 amino acids. Trimming removed 2 bases from V and 3 bases from J; junction bases left unmatched: 8. The CDR3: CASSFWTSGGPDYEQYF. CDR3 in DNA: TGCGCCAGCAGCTTTTGGACTAGCGGGGGTCCAGACTACGAGCAGTACTTC.

The rearrangement uses TRBV5-1 and TRBJ2-7; 7 positions agree with TRBD1. The ends lost 5 bases at V and 2 bases at J; junction bases unmatched: 7. Germline CDR1 and CDR2: SGHRS and YFSETQ. The CDR3 is 14 amino acids. CDR3 coding DNA: TGCGCCAGCAGTCGGGACAGCGAACCCTACGAGCAGTACTTC. Translation gives CASSRDSEPYEQYF.

This clonotype was detected only a few times. This rearrangement joins TRBV5-1 to TRBJ2-2, with a tentative D call TRBD2 (6 bases). This CDR3 is built from 15 residues. V was clipped by 4 bases and J by 4 bases, with 14 bases between them. The germline V gene has CDR1 SGHRS and CDR2 YFSETQ. The CDR3, as DNA: TGCGCCAGCAGCCCCCCGGGGGTCGGCACCGGGGAGCTGTTTTTT. Protein: CASSPPGVGTGELFF.

This clonotype has just a few counts. The CDR3 coding sequence is TGTGCCAGCAGCTCCTTGGGTGGGGGTAATTCACCCCTCCACTTT. Its protein product is CASSSLGGGNSPLHF. The rearrangement joins TRBV7-3 to TRBJ1-6; TRBD1 might be the D (5 bases). The CDR3 contains 15 residues. Trimming shortened V by 4 bases and J by 6 bases, and 13 bases separated the two germline ends. From germline, CDR1 is SGHTA and CDR2 FQGTGA. The full variable domain, rest sourced from reference TRBV7-3 and TRBJ1-6, is GAGVSQTPSNKVTEKGKYVELRCDPISGHTALYWYRQSLGQGPEFLIYFQGTGAADDSGLPNDRFFAVRPEGSVSTLKIQRTERGDSAVYLCASSSLGGGNSPLHFGNGTRLTVT.

This clonotype was counted only a few times. The J gene is TRBJ2-1, the V gene TRBV11-1; tentative D call: TRBD2 (5 bases). CDR1 SGHAT and CDR2 FQDESV come from the germline V gene (reference sequence). CDR3 length equals 18 residues. Trimming pared 1 base from V and 1 base from J, leaving 17 bases between. The CDR3 here is CASSLVVLPGKSYNEQFF. CDR3 nucleotides: TGTGCCAGCAGCTTAGTAGTCCTACCGGGAAAATCCTACAATGAGCAGTTCTTC.

This chain links TRBV20-1 with TRBJ2-7, with TRBD2 identical over 12 bases. The CDR3 consists of 17 residues. The junction had 10 bases not matched to a gene; V was cut back by 0 bases and J by 4 bases. Germline CDR1 is DFQATT and CDR2 is SNEGSKA (reference sequence). The chain's CDR3 is CSARDPLRTSGVYEQYF. DNA for the CDR3: TGCAGTGCTAGAGATCCCCTACGGACTAGCGGGGTGTACGAGCAGTACTTC.

The table lists this clonotype with a few counts. The CDR3 loop is CASSLNLASGGFLRNEQFF. In DNA, the CDR3 is TGTGCCAGCAGCTTAAACTTGGCTAGCGGGGGGTTTTTGCGCAATGAGCAGTTCTTC. The chain couples TRBV7-3 to TRBJ2-1; 11 bases match TRBD2. Germline assignment: CDR1 SGHTA and CDR2 FQGTGA. The CDR3 contains 19 residues. V lost 1 base to trimming and J lost 6 bases; unmatched junction nucleotides: 14.

The chain links TRBV15 to TRBJ2-1; D unresolved. The CDR3 sequence is 14 residues long. Trimming took off 0 bases at V and 3 bases at J, with 6 bases between the two ends. Germline V gene sequence: CDR1 LNHNV, CDR2 YYDKDF (reference sequence). CDR3 residues: CATSRERSYNEQFF. The CDR3, as DNA: TGTGCCACCAGCAGAGAACGTAGCTACAATGAGCAGTTCTTC.